This TCR beta chain was sequenced during a study of T cell responses to AZD1222 COVID-19 vaccine. Comment on this clone: The antigen remains unidentified.

Produced via immunoSEQ multiplex PCR; TCRdb's table is partial and in-frame only. This table holds some 160,000 clones, approximately 91% found once. Samples with a second dose at about 4 or about 12 weeks were pooled together. The trim removed 4 bases at V and 0 bases at J, leaving 10 bases unmatched. The CDR3 runs to 17 residues. CDR1 and CDR2 (germline): SQVTM, ANQGSEA. Broader study findings: Rises in breadth and depth of Spike-specific TCRs came after two AZD1222 doses. Most donors were white British and more were female, and clonal diversity was possibly underestimated. Unmutated variant regions are reportedly the target of nearly half of TCRs that are spike-specific.

Specimen: peripheral blood, collected 28 days after the second AZD1222 dose. The sequence was obtained from an adult who received the AZD1222 COVID-19 vaccine. This chain joins TRBV29-1 and TRBJ1-5; 9 bases fit TRBD1. CDR3 region: CSVGLGTGSYSNQPQHF. DNA of the CDR3: TGCAGCGTTGGTCTTGGGACAGGGTCTTATAGCAATCAGCCCCAGCATTTT. Drawing the rest from reference TRBV29-1 and TRBJ1-5, the complete variable domain is SAVISQKPSRDICQRGTSLTIQCQVDSQVTMMFWYRQQPGQSLTLIATANQGSEATYESGFVIDKFPISRPNLTFSTLTVSNMSPEDSSIYLCSVGLGTGSYSNQPQHFGDGTRLSIL.